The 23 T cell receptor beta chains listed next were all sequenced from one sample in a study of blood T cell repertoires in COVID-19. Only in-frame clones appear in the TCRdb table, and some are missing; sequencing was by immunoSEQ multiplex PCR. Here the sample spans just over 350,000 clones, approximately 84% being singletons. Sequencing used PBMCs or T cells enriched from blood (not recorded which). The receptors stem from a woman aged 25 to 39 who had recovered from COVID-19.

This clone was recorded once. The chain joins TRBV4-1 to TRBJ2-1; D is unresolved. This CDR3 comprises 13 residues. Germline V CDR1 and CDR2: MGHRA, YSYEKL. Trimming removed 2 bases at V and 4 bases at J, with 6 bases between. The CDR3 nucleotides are TGCGCCAGCAGCCAAACCACTTACAATGAGCAGTTCTTC. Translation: CASSQTTYNEQFF.

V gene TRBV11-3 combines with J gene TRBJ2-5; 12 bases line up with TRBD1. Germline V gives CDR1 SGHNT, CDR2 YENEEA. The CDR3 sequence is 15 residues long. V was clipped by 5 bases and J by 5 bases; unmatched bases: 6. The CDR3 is CASSRGQGARETQYF. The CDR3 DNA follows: TGTGCCAGCAGCAGGGGACAGGGGGCGCGTGAGACCCAGTACTTC.

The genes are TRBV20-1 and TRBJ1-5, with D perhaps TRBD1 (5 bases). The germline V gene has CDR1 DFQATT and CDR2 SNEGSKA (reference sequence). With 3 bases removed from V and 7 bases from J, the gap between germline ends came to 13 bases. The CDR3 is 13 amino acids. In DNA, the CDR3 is TGCAGTGCTAGTGGGAGGGGTGGACAGCCCCAGCATTTT. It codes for CSASGRGGQPQHF.

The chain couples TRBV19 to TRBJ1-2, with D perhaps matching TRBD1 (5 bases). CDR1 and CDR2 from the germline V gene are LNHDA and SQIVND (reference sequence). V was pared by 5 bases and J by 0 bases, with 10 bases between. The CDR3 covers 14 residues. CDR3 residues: CASSWGGPNYGYTF. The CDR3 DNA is TGTGCCAGTAGTTGGGGCGGCCCTAACTATGGCTACACCTTC. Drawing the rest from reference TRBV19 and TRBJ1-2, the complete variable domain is DGGITQSPKYLFRKEGQNVTLSCEQNLNHDAMYWYRQDPGQGLRLIYYSQIVNDFQKGDIAEGYSVSREKKESFPLTVTSAQKNPTAFYLCASSWGGPNYGYTFGSGTRLTVV.

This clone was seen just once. Here the CDR3 DNA reads TGTGCCAGCAGCTTAGCAGGGACACATCAAGAGACCCAGTACTTC. It translates to CASSLAGTHQETQYF. J is TRBJ2-5 and V is TRBV7-6; D is possibly TRBD1 (6 bases). There are 15 residues in the CDR3. V was clipped by 0 bases and J by 2 bases, with 10 bases between them. Germline V CDR1 and CDR2: SGHVS, FNYEAQ.

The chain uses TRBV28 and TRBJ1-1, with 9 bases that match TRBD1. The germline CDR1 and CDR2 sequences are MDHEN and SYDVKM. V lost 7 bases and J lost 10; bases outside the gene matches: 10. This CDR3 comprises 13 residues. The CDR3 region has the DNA TGTGCCAGCAACCAGGGACAGGGTCCGACAGCTTTCTTT. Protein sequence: CASNQGQGPTAFF.

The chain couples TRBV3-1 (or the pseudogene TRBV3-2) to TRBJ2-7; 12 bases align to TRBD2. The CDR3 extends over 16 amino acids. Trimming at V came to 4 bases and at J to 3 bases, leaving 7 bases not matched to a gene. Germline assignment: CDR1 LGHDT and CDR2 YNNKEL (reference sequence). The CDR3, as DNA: TGTGCCAGCAGCCCTACTAGCGGGGGGCCCTACTACGAGCAGTACTTC. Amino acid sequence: CASSPTSGGPYYEQYF.

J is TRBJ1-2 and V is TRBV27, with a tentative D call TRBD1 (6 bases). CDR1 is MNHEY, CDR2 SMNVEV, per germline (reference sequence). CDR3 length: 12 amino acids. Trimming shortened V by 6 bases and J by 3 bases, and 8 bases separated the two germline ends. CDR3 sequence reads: CASRRQDYGYTF. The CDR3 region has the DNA TGTGCCAGCAGGAGACAGGACTATGGCTACACCTTC.

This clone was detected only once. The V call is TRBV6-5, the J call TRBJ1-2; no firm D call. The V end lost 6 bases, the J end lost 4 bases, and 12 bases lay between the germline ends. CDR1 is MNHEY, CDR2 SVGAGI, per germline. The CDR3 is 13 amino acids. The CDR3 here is CASSVEAFYGYTF. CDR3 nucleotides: TGTGCCAGCAGCGTAGAAGCCTTCTATGGCTACACCTTC.

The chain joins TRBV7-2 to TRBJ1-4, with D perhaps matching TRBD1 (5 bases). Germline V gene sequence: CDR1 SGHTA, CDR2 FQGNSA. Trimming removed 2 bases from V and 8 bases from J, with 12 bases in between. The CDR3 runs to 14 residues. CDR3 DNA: TGTGCCAGCAGCTTATTGGGCCAGGGCGAAAAACTGTTTTTT. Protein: CASSLLGQGEKLFF. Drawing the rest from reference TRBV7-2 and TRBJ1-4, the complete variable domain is GAGVSQSPSNKVTEKGKDVELRCDPISGHTALYWYRQSLGQGLEFLIYFQGNSAPDKSGLPSDRFSAERTGGSVSTLTIQRTQQEDSAVYLCASSLLGQGEKLFFGSGTQLSVL.

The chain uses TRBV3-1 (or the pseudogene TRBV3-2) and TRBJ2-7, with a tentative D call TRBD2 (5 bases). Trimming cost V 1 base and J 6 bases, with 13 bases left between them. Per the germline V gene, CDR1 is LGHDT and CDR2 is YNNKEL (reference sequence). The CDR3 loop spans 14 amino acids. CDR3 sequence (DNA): TGTGCCAGCAGCCAAGCGGGGAAAGAGGCCGAGCAGTACTTC. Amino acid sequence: CASSQAGKEAEQYF.

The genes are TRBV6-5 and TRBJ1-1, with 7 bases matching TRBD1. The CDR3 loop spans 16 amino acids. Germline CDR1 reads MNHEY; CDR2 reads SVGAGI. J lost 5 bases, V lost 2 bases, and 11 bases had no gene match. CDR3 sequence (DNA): TGTGCCAGCAGTTACCAACAAGGGGGCGCGGGGACTGAAGCTTTCTTT. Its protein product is CASSYQQGGAGTEAFF.

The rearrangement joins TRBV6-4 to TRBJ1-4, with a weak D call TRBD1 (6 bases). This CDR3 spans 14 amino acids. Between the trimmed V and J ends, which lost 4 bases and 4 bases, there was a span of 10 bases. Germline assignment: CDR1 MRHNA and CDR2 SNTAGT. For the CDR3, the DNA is TGTGCCAGCAGTGGGGGGCAGTATAATGAAAAACTGTTTTTT. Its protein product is CASSGGQYNEKLFF.

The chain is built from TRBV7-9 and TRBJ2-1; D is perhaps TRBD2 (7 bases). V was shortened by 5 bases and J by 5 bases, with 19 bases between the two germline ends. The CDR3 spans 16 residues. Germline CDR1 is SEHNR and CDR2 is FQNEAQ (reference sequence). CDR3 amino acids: CASSALGGRTDNEQFF. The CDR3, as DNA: TGTGCCAGCAGCGCCCTCGGGGGGCGGACGGACAATGAGCAGTTCTTC.

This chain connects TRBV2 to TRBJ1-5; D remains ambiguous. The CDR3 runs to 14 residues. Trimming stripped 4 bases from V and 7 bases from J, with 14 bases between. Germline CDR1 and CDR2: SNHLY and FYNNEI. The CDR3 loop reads CASSGIVENQPQHF. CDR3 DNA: TGTGCCAGCAGTGGGATTGTGGAGAACCAGCCCCAGCATTTT.

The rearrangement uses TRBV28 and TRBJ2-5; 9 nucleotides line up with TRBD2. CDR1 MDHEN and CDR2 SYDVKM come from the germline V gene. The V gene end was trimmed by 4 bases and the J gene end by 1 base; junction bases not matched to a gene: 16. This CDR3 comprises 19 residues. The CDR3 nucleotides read TGTGCCAGCAGTTCCCCACACCCCGGAGCTAGCGGGGTCCAAGAGACCCAGTACTTC. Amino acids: CASSSPHPGASGVQETQYF.

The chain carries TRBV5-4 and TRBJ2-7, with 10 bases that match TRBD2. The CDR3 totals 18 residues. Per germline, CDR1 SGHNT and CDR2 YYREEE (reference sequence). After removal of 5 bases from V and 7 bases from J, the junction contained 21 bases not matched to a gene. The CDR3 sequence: CASRSTGTSENYPGEQYF. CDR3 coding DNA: TGTGCCAGCAGATCAACCGGGACTAGCGAGAATTATCCAGGGGAGCAGTACTTC. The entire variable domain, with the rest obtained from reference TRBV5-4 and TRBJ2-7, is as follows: ETGVTQSPTHLIKTRGQQVTLRCSSQSGHNTVSWYQQALGQGPQFIFQYYREEENGRGNFPPRFSGLQFPNYSSELNVNALELDDSALYLCASRSTGTSENYPGEQYFGPGTRLTVT.

The CDR3 coding sequence is TGCGCCAGCAGTCCTCCAGGGACAGGATATGGCTACACCTTC. Its translation is CASSPPGTGYGYTF. The V gene is TRBV23-1, the J gene TRBJ1-2, with TRBD1 matching over 8 bases. TRBV23-1 is placed among ORFs of uncertain function. V lost 4 bases, J lost 5 bases, and 6 bases stayed unmatched. CDR3 length: 14 residues.

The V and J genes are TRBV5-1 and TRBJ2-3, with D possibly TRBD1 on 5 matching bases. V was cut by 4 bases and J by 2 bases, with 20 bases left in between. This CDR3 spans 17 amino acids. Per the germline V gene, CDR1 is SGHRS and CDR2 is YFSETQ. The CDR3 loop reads CASSPKPRTPDTDTQYF. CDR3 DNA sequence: TGCGCCAGCAGCCCGAAACCTCGGACACCTGACACAGATACGCAGTATTTT.

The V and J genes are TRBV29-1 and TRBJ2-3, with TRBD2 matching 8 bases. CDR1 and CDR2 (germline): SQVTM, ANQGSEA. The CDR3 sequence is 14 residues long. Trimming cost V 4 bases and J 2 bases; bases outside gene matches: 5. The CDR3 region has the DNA TGCAGCGTTGCCGGGAGGGGAAACACAGATACGCAGTATTTT. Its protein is CSVAGRGNTDTQYF.

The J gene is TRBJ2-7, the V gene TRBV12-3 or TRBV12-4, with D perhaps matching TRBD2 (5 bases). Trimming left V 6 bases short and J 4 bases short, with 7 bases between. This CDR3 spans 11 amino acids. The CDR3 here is CASRGVYEQYF. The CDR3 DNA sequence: TGTGCCAGCAGGGGAGTTTACGAGCAGTACTTC.

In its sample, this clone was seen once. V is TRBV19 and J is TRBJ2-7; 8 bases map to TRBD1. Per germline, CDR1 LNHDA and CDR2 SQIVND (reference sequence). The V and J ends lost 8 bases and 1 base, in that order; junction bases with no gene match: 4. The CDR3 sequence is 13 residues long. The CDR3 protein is CASSTGESYEQYF. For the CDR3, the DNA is TGTGCCAGTTCGACAGGGGAATCCTACGAGCAGTACTTC. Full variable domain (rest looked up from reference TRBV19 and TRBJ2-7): DGGITQSPKYLFRKEGQNVTLSCEQNLNHDAMYWYRQDPGQGLRLIYYSQIVNDFQKGDIAEGYSVSREKKESFPLTVTSAQKNPTAFYLCASSTGESYEQYFGPGTRLTVT.

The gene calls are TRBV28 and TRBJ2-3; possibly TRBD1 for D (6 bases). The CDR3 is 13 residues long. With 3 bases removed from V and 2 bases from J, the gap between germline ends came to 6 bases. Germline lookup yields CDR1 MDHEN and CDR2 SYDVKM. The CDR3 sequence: CASSLGATDTQYF. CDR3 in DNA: TGTGCCAGCAGTTTGGGGGCCACAGATACGCAGTATTTT.